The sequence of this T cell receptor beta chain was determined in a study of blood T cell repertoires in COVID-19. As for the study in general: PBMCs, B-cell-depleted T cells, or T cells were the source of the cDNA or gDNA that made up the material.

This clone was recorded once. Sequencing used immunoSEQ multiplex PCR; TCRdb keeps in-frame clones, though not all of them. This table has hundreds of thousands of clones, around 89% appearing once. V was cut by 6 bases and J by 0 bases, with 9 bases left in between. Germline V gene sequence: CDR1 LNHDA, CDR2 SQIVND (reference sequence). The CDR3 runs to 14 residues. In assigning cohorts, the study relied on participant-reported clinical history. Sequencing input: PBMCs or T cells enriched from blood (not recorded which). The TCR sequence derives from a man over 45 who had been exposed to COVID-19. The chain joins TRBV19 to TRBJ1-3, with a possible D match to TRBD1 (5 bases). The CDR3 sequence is CASRRQSSGNTIYF. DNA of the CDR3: TGTGCCAGTAGAAGACAGAGCTCTGGAAACACCATATATTTT.